This TCR beta chain was found in a study of CD8+ T cells in alopecia areata. Study-level findings and limits: Higher clonality than in normal scalp was seen in lesional scalp, especially alopecia totalis/universalis.

V lost 2 bases and J 3 bases, leaving 17 bases between the germline ends. CDR3 size: 17 residues. Germline V gene sequence: CDR1 MNHNS, CDR2 SASEGT. RNA was isolated and reverse transcribed to cDNA, the sequencing template. Measured with immunoSEQ multiplex PCR; TCRdb has only the in-frame clones, and not every one. The table records over 150,000 clones, less than 70% of them present only once. This clone was detected only a few times. The antigen is undetermined. Treatment specified: oral pan-JAK inhibitor, 5-10 mg twice daily. Individuals with alopecia areata gave both lesional scalp punch biopsies and peripheral blood for collection.

This sample comprised CD4+ T cells sorted from blood, obtained at week 24, from a patient treated with tofacitinib. This chain links TRBV6-1 with TRBJ1-5; possibly TRBD1 for D (6 bases). The receptor comes from a human donor with alopecia areata. The DNA of the CDR3 is TGTGCCAGCAGTGAAAGAGGGGGGGGATTTAACAATCAGCCCCAGCATTTT. Protein: CASSERGGGFNNQPQHF.